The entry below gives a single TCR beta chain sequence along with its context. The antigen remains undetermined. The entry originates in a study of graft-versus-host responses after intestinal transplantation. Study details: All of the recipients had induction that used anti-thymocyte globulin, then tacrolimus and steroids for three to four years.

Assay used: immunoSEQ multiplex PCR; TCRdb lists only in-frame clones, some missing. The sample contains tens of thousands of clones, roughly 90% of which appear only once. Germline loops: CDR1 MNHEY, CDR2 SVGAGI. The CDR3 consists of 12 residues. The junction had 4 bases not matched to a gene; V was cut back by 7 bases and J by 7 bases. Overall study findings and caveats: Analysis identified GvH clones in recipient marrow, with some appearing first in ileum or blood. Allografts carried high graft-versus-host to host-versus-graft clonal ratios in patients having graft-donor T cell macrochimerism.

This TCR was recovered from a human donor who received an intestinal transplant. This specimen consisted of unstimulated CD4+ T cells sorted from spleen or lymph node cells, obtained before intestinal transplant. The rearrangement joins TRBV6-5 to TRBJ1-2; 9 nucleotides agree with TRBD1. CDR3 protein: CASTPTGGGYTF. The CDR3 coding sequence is TGTGCCAGCACCCCGACAGGGGGTGGCTACACCTTC.